This is a list of T cell receptor beta chains from one sample in a study of graft-versus-host responses after intestinal transplantation. Assay used: immunoSEQ multiplex PCR; TCRdb lists only in-frame clones, some missing. The data contain fewer than 15,000 clones, 67% of them singletons. Specimen: ileum tissue, collected just under 700 days after intestinal transplantation. The receptors were gathered from a human patient who received an intestinal transplant, so some T cells may come from the graft donor. Both conserved end residues are part of each CDR3. The D gene is left open where the match is weak. Rows may omit the clone size; those that give it use once, few, many or a size class.

D gene	clone size	V gene	J gene	CDR3 DNA	CDR3 protein
.	.	TRBV6-4	TRBJ2-1	TGTGCCAGCAGTGTTGTGACAGGTCACAATGAGCAGTTCTTC	CASSVVTGHNEQFF
TRBD2	.	TRBV18	TRBJ2-3	TGTGCCAGCTCCCTAACTAGCGCCAGCACAGATACGCAGTATTTT	CASSLTSASTDTQYF
.	.	TRBV29-1	TRBJ1-2	TGCAGCGTTGACCCCGGCAGGGACTTTTATGGCTACACCTTC	CSVDPGRDFYGYTF
.	few	TRBV4-3	TRBJ2-3	TGCGCCAGCAGCCAAGATGGGGGGGCACGGGATACGCAGTATTTT	CASSQDGGARDTQYF
.	.	TRBV7-2	TRBJ1-2	TGTGCCAGCAGCTCGCCAACAGGGTGGGATGGCTACACCTTC	CASSSPTGWDGYTF
TRBD2	few	TRBV7-7	TRBJ2-5	TGTGCCAGCAGCCTCGGGACTAGCGGAGAGACCCAGTACTTC	CASSLGTSGETQYF
.	.	TRBV2	TRBJ2-1	TGTGCCAGCTCCGACAGAGGAAACAATGAGCAGTTCTTC	CASSDRGNNEQFF
TRBD2	.	TRBV2	TRBJ2-3	TGTGCCAGCAGGGCGGGGGGACTAGCGGGGGTGGATACGCAGTATTTT	CASRAGGLAGVDTQYF
.	.	TRBV29-1	TRBJ1-5	TGCAGCGTTCGAGACACAGGGTACAATCAGCCCCAGCATTTT	CSVRDTGYNQPQHF
TRBD1	.	TRBV14	TRBJ1-1	TGTGCCAGCAGCCAGGACAGGGGCCCTGCTCTGAACACTGAAGCTTTCTTT	CASSQDRGPALNTEAFF
TRBD1	.	TRBV6-4	TRBJ2-1	TGTGCCAGCAGCTCCGGGACAGCGTCCAATGAGCAGTTCTTC	CASSSGTASNEQFF
.	.	TRBV4-3	TRBJ2-4	TGCGCCAGCAGCCAAGAAACAGAAAACATTCAGTACTTC	CASSQETENIQYF
TRBD1	.	TRBV29-1	TRBJ1-2	TGCAGCGTCGAATTTACAGGGGGCTATGGCTACACCTTC	CSVEFTGGYGYTF
.	few	TRBV25-1	TRBJ1-1	TGTGCCAGCAGTGAATCCCAGACACCATGGACTGAAGCTTTCTTT	CASSESQTPWTEAFF
TRBD1	.	TRBV9	TRBJ1-6	TGTGCCAGCAGCGTCCGACAGGGAGATTCACCCCTCCACTTT	CASSVRQGDSPLHF
.	.	TRBV6-6	TRBJ1-5	TGTGCCAGCAGTCCGTCTCACACTATCGCGCGGGCGCCCCAGCATTTT	CASSPSHTIARAPQHF
.	few	TRBV6-4	TRBJ1-6	TGTGCCAGCAGTGACTCGAGGGCGAATTCACCCCTCCACTTT	CASSDSRANSPLHF
TRBD1	.	TRBV6-1	TRBJ1-3	TGTGCCAGCAGTGCAACCAAACAGGGGGCATTGGACACCATATATTTT	CASSATKQGALDTIYF
TRBD1	.	TRBV7-6	TRBJ2-7	TGTGCCAGCAGCCTAACCTCCGGGACAGGCTCCTACGAGCAGTACTTC	CASSLTSGTGSYEQYF
TRBD1	few	TRBV4-3	TRBJ2-4	TGCGCCAGCAGCCAAGATCCAGGCCAGGGGGCGAACATTCAGTACTTC	CASSQDPGQGANIQYF
TRBD1	.	TRBV7-2	TRBJ2-3	TGTGCCAGCAGCGACAGGGGGCGCACAGATACGCAGTATTTT	CASSDRGRTDTQYF
.	few	TRBV21-1	TRBJ2-7	TGTGCCAGCAGCAAATTTACTAGGTACTACGAGCAGTACTTC	CASSKFTRYYEQYF
.	.	TRBV4-3	TRBJ1-5	TGCGCCAGCAGCCCGTGGAGGGCCGCGAGTCAGCCCCAGCATTTT	CASSPWRAASQPQHF
TRBD2	.	TRBV6-5	TRBJ2-7	TGTGCCAGCAGTTACGCGGGAGGCGAGCAGTACTTC	CASSYAGGEQYF
TRBD1	.	TRBV5-1	TRBJ1-1	TGCGCCAGCAGACATAGCCGGGACAGGGGGAACACTGAAGCTTTCTTT	CASRHSRDRGNTEAFF
TRBD2	few	TRBV27	TRBJ2-5	TGTGCCAGCAGTTTAGCGGGGGGGCCCCAAGAGACCCAGTACTTC	CASSLAGGPQETQYF
.	.	TRBV21-1	TRBJ1-2	TGTGCCAGCAGCTTCGAGCGTCGAAACCTGCTCCGAAACTATGGCTACACCTTC	CASSFERRNLLRNYGYTF
TRBD1	.	TRBV19	TRBJ2-6	TGTGCCAGTAACGATCAGGGGGAACCCTCCGGGGCCAACGTCCTGACTTTC	CASNDQGEPSGANVLTF
TRBD1	.	TRBV30	TRBJ2-1	TGTGCCTGGAGTCCTATGACAGGGCTGTTCTTC	CAWSPMTGLFF
.	.	TRBV7-8	TRBJ1-1	TGTGCCAGCAGCTCCGGGGGAACAGGAAACACTGAAGCTTTCTTT	CASSSGGTGNTEAFF
.	.	TRBV5-4	TRBJ2-7	TGTGCCAGCAGCTTGGTCGGGGACGAGCAGTACTTC	CASSLVGDEQYF
.	.	TRBV30	TRBJ2-5	TGTGCCTGGAGTGTAGTGGCAGGACAAGAGACCCAGTACTTC	CAWSVVAGQETQYF
.	once	TRBV15	TRBJ1-1	TGTGCCACCAGCGGACTACTCGGGCAGGGAGCTTTCTTT	CATSGLLGQGAFF
.	.	TRBV5-6	TRBJ1-6	TGTGCCAGCAGCTCGACAGGAGACTATAATTCACCCCTCCACTTT	CASSSTGDYNSPLHF
TRBD1	.	TRBV4-3	TRBJ1-5	TGCGCCAGCAGCCCGACAGGGATTGGCCAGCCCCAGCATTTT	CASSPTGIGQPQHF
TRBD2	.	TRBV9	TRBJ2-7	TGTGCCAGCAGCGTAGGACTAGCGGGGGGCGCTTTTGTCGACGAGCAGTACTTC	CASSVGLAGGAFVDEQYF
TRBD2	.	TRBV7-2	TRBJ2-7	TGTGCCAGCAGCTTATCCCTAGCGGGTAGCTCCTACGAGCAGTACTTC	CASSLSLAGSSYEQYF
.	.	TRBV5-1	TRBJ2-3	TGCGCCAGCAGCTTAGGACAGCTTTTAGATACGCAGTATTTT	CASSLGQLLDTQYF
TRBD2	.	TRBV7-2	TRBJ2-4	TGTGCCAGCAGCTTCCTACCGAGGCTAGCGGAAAACAAAAACATTCAGTACTTC	CASSFLPRLAENKNIQYF
.	.	TRBV11-3	TRBJ2-7	TGTGCCAGCAGCCCGGGGGGCGGGACCTTCTACGAGCAGTACTTC	CASSPGGGTFYEQYF
TRBD2	.	TRBV25-1	TRBJ2-1	TGTGCCAGCAGTCCCAGCGGGGGACGCTCCTACAATGAGCAGTTCTTC	CASSPSGGRSYNEQFF
.	.	TRBV11-2	TRBJ2-2	TGTGCCAGCAGCTTAGGAGCGGGGGAGCTGTTTTTT	CASSLGAGELFF
.	.	TRBV7-2	TRBJ2-7	TGTGCCAGCAGCCCAAGTTCTAGGGGTTCCTACGAGCAGTACTTC	CASSPSSRGSYEQYF
.	.	TRBV29-1	TRBJ2-1	TGCAGCGCCCAACTAGCTGAATACAATGAGCAGTTCTTC	CSAQLAEYNEQFF
TRBD2	few	TRBV4-3	TRBJ2-1	TGCGCCAGCAGCCAAGACAGGCGGGGGGGCTGGAATGAGCAGTTCTTC	CASSQDRRGGWNEQFF
.	.	TRBV5-5	TRBJ1-1	TGTGCCAGCAAACGTCCGGGGGGGACTGAAGCTTTCTTT	CASKRPGGTEAFF